Following are 9 T cell receptor beta chains from one sample sequenced in a study of long-term antiretroviral therapy in people with HIV. Run at survey level, the immunoSEQ assay was version v3.0. Only in-frame clones appear in the TCRdb table, and some are missing; sequencing was by immunoSEQ multiplex PCR. The sample records 20,000 to 25,000 clones, almost 85% being singletons. The material sequenced was unsorted PBMCs, taken 0.3 years after starting antiretroviral therapy. The receptors shown here come from a man aged 45-65 years with HIV.

The rearrangement joins TRBV2 to TRBJ2-2, with TRBD1 matching 7 bases. V lost 6 bases, J lost 0 bases, and 4 bases stayed unmatched. The germline gives CDR1 SNHLY, CDR2 FYNNEI. This CDR3 contains 15 residues. The CDR3 DNA reads TGTGCCAGCAGGGGGACAGCCGCGAACACCGGGGAGCTGTTTTTT. Residues: CASRGTAANTGELFF.

The V gene is TRBV5-5, the J gene TRBJ1-3; weak D call: TRBD1 (6 bases). V was clipped by 2 bases and J by 2 bases, with 11 bases between them. Per germline, CDR1 SGHKS and CDR2 YYEKEE (reference sequence). The CDR3 totals 15 residues. CDR3 sequence: CASSLEDSAGNTIYF. CDR3 coding DNA: TGTGCCAGCAGCTTAGAGGACAGTGCTGGAAACACCATATATTTT.

The chain links TRBV30 to TRBJ2-7; TRBD1 aligns across 8 bases. The germline V gene has CDR1 GTSNPN and CDR2 SVGIG (reference sequence). The ends lost 4 bases at V and 4 bases at J; junction bases unmatched: 6. The CDR3 covers 13 residues. CDR3 sequence: CAWNPGQEYEQYF. As DNA, the CDR3 is TGTGCCTGGAACCCGGGACAGGAATACGAGCAGTACTTC.

The V gene is TRBV27, the J gene TRBJ1-4; D is ambiguous. In germline, CDR1 is MNHEY, CDR2 SMNVEV (reference sequence). The CDR3 length is 11 residues. The germline V and J ends were trimmed by 2 bases and 7 bases, with 2 bases remaining between them. Here the CDR3 reads CASSLGEKLFF. CDR3 sequence (DNA): TGTGCCAGCAGTTTAGGTGAAAAACTGTTTTTT.

The CDR3 is CASSSGGYTGELFF. CDR3 sequence (DNA): TGTGCCAGTAGCTCGGGGGGGTACACCGGGGAGCTGTTTTTT. The chain recombines TRBV19 with TRBJ2-2; 8 bases map to TRBD2. V gave up 6 bases and J gave up 3 bases; unmatched junction bases: 3. Germline lookup yields CDR1 LNHDA and CDR2 SQIVND (reference sequence). The CDR3 consists of 14 residues.

This clone was seen only once. The V and J genes are TRBV4-1 and TRBJ2-7; TRBD1 aligns across 9 bases. Germline assignment: CDR1 MGHRA and CDR2 YSYEKL. This CDR3 contains 14 residues. Losses at the gene ends were 7 bases for V and 1 base for J; bases not matched to a gene: 5. DNA of the CDR3: TGCGCCAGCACTACGGGACAGGGTTCCTACGAGCAGTACTTC. The encoded protein is CASTTGQGSYEQYF.

The J gene is TRBJ1-5, the V gene TRBV6-6, with no clear D. Germline CDR1 MNHNY, CDR2 SVGAGI (reference sequence). With 6 bases removed from V and 7 bases from J, the gap between germline ends came to 13 bases. The CDR3 runs 13 residues. The CDR3 sequence is CASSLDNLQPQHF. The CDR3 DNA follows: TGTGCCAGCAGCTTAGACAACCTCCAGCCCCAGCATTTT.

The J gene is TRBJ2-7, the V gene TRBV11-2; D could derive from TRBD1 or TRBD2 (5 bases each). The V gene's germline CDR1 is SGHAT and CDR2 FQNNGV. Between the trimmed V and J ends, which lost 5 bases and 2 bases, there was a span of 19 bases. CDR3 length equals 16 residues. CDR3 loop: CASSLPPGTGTYEQYF. The CDR3 DNA sequence: TGTGCCAGCAGCCTCCCCCCCGGGACGGGAACCTACGAGCAGTACTTC.

V and J are TRBV14 and TRBJ1-5; 8 nucleotides line up with TRBD1. The CDR3 is 14 residues long. V shed 1 base and J 4 bases; nucleotides not matched to a gene: 0. CDR1 and CDR2 from the germline V gene are SGHDN and FVKESK. The CDR3 loop is CASSQGTGNQPQHF. CDR3 nucleotides: TGTGCCAGCAGCCAAGGGACAGGGAATCAGCCCCAGCATTTT.